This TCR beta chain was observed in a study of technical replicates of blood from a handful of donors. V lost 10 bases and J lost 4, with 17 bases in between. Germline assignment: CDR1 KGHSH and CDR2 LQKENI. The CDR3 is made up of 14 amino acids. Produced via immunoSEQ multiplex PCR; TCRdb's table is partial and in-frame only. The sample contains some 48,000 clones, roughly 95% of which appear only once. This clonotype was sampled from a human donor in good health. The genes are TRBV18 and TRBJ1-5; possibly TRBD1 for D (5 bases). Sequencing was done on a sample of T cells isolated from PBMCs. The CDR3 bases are TGTGCCATTTTTTCCGACAGTGTAAATCAGCCCCAGCATTTT. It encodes CAIFSDSVNQPQHF.